A selection of T cell receptor beta chains follows, all from one sample in a study of cytomegalovirus exposure and HLA in healthy donors. TCRdb's copy holds only in-frame clones and misses some; the assay was immunoSEQ multiplex PCR. The table lists approximately 200,000 clones, 70% to 80% of them singletons. What was sequenced was PBMCs. The receptor set was obtained from a girl aged 2-9 years in good health and CMV-seronegative. Each CDR3 is given with its conserved first and last residue. A D gene is named only where the DNA matches it firmly. The size entry is marked missing in some rows and otherwise reads once, few, many or a size class.

v_call,clone_size,j_call,d_call,cdr3_aa,cdr3_nt
TRBV4-1,-,TRBJ2-7,TRBD1,CASSQGQGHEQYF,TGCGCCAGCAGCCAAGGACAGGGGCACGAGCAGTACTTC
TRBV27,-,TRBJ1-5,TRBD1,CASSGIQGGLQPQHF,TGTGCCAGCAGCGGCATACAGGGGGGGCTTCAGCCCCAGCATTTT
TRBV6-5,-,TRBJ2-7,TRBD1,CASSGGNYEQYF,TGTGCCAGTTCAGGGGGCAACTACGAGCAGTACTTC
TRBV7-9,-,TRBJ2-5,-,CASSSTGTYNQETQYF,TGTGCCAGCAGCTCGACCGGGACATACAATCAAGAGACCCAGTACTTC
TRBV5-1,-,TRBJ2-6,TRBD1,CASSFDRAGANVLTF,TGCGCCAGCAGCTTTGACAGGGCTGGGGCCAACGTCCTGACTTTC
TRBV2,-,TRBJ1-1,TRBD1,CASHPGQGKKGMDTEAFF,TGTGCCAGTCATCCGGGACAGGGTAAAAAGGGGATGGACACTGAAGCTTTCTTT
TRBV28,-,TRBJ2-2,-,CASSLAVGELFF,TGTGCCAGCAGTTTGGCAGTTGGGGAGCTGTTTTTT
TRBV19,-,TRBJ1-4,-,CASSIMGEAEKLFF,TGTGCCAGTAGTATCATGGGGGAGGCTGAAAAACTGTTTTTT
TRBV2,-,TRBJ2-7,-,CASSVFPSGERINEQYF,TGTGCCAGCAGTGTTTTCCCCTCAGGGGAAAGAATTAACGAGCAGTACTTC
TRBV11-2,-,TRBJ2-5,-,CASSLGLETQYF,TGTGCCAGCAGCTTAGGGCTGGAGACCCAGTACTTC
TRBV2,few,TRBJ2-7,TRBD1,CASTKQGAAYEQYF,TGTGCCAGTACAAAACAGGGGGCGGCCTACGAGCAGTACTTC
TRBV4-1,once,TRBJ1-1,-,CASSQVWASPEAFF,TGCGCCAGCAGCCAAGTATGGGCGTCCCCTGAAGCTTTCTTT
TRBV10-3,-,TRBJ2-7,-,CAISAGLAPSYEQYF,TGTGCCATCAGCGCGGGTCTAGCGCCGTCCTACGAGCAGTACTTC
TRBV7-6,-,TRBJ2-7,-,CASSLTDYEQYF,TGTGCCAGCAGCTTAACAGACTACGAGCAGTACTTC
TRBV7-9,once,TRBJ1-1,-,CASLGGWSQPNTEAFF,TGTGCCTCCTTAGGTGGTTGGTCACAGCCGAACACTGAAGCTTTCTTT
TRBV4-1,once,TRBJ1-5,TRBD1,CASSHRDRGQNQPQHF,TGCGCCAGCAGCCACCGCGACAGGGGGCAGAATCAGCCCCAGCATTTT
TRBV30,-,TRBJ1-1,-,CAWTVNTEAFF,TGTGCCTGGACGGTGAACACTGAAGCTTTCTTT
TRBV5-1,-,TRBJ2-2,-,CASSLYRDTGELFF,TGCGCCAGCAGCTTGTACAGAGACACCGGGGAGCTGTTTTTT
TRBV6-5,-,TRBJ1-1,-,CASSYSVSGQGYPFF,TGTGCCAGCAGTTACTCTGTCTCGGGGCAGGGGTATCCTTTCTTT
TRBV7-9,-,TRBJ2-6,TRBD1,CASSLGDRSAGANVLTF,TGTGCCAGCAGCTTAGGGGACAGGTCCGCTGGGGCCAACGTCCTGACTTTC
TRBV30,once,TRBJ2-7,-,CAWSGSGYEQYF,TGTGCCTGGAGTGGGTCGGGCTACGAGCAGTACTTC
TRBV4-2,-,TRBJ1-1,TRBD1,CASSQEFTGVEAFF,TGTGCCAGTAGCCAAGAATTTACAGGGGTCGAAGCTTTCTTT
TRBV5-1,-,TRBJ1-1,TRBD1,CASSRDSMNTEAFF,TGCGCCAGCAGCCGGGACAGCATGAACACTGAAGCTTTCTTT
TRBV30,-,TRBJ1-3,-,CAWAQTVSGNTIYF,TGTGCCTGGGCTCAGACTGTCTCTGGAAACACCATATATTTT
TRBV13,-,TRBJ2-7,TRBD2,CASSSPRASGHYEQYF,TGTGCCAGCAGCTCCCCCCGGGCTAGCGGCCACTACGAGCAGTACTTC
TRBV7-9,-,TRBJ2-1,TRBD1,CASSRDLGQGPYNEQFF,TGTGCCAGCAGCCGAGACCTTGGACAGGGCCCTTACAATGAGCAGTTCTTC
TRBV19,-,TRBJ1-2,-,CASSLRQGVYGYTF,TGTGCCAGTAGCCTTCGCCAGGGCGTCTATGGCTACACCTTC